The 12 T cell receptor beta chains in this list originate from one sample, sequenced in a study of regulatory T cells in long-lasting Graves disease. Arm-PCR of CDR3 regions with iRepertoire HTBI primers generated TCR beta libraries. TCRdb ran MiXCR on the multiplex PCR reads and lists one entry per CDR3 protein. The sample has about 470,000 distinct CDR3 sequences; around 15% are singletons. Regarding time point: newly diagnosed GD, antithyroid drugs for less than 3 months. RNA from PBMCs was the source of the TCR library. The same data also contributed to another study, on T cells in Graves' hyperthyroidism and ophthalmopathy.

Sample: peripheral blood mononuclear cells (PBMCs), taken at new diagnosis, from a patient treated with antithyroid drugs. Receptors were obtained from a man in his forties with Graves disease.

The chain uses TRBV6-1 and TRBJ2-2; no definite D call. The germline V gene encodes CDR1 MNHNS and CDR2 SASEGT. CDR3 length equals 13 residues. Deletions cut 6 bases from V and 5 bases from J, with 10 bases between. The CDR3 region has the DNA TGTGCCAGCAGACTACGAGAGACCGGGGAGCTGTTTTTT. It encodes CASRLRETGELFF.

With respect to this clonotype: Lacking the conserved final phenylalanine or tryptophan, this CDR3 likely reflects a read error. The rearrangement links TRBV12-3 or TRBV12-4 to TRBJ1-1; TRBD1 might be the D (6 bases). V was trimmed by 1 base and J by 5 bases, leaving 11 bases between them. This CDR3 has 14 amino acids. The CDR3 here is CASSLVGAGTEAFS. CDR3 sequence (DNA): TGTGCCAGCAGTTTAGTGGGGGCCGGAACTGAAGCTTTCTCT.

The J gene is TRBJ2-4, the V gene TRBV24-1; maybe TRBD1 (6 bases). Germline lookup yields CDR1 KGHDR and CDR2 SFDVKD. The V end lost 2 bases, the J end lost 0 bases, and 7 bases lay between the germline ends. This CDR3 is 15 amino acids long. CDR3 sequence reads: CATSDSRGAKNIQYF. For the CDR3, the DNA is TGTGCCACCAGTGATTCCAGGGGAGCCAAAAACATTCAGTACTTC.

This clonotype was seen ten or more times. The chain joins TRBV27 to TRBJ2-3; no clear D. This CDR3 spans 16 amino acids. V lost 5 bases and J lost 9, with 24 bases in between. CDR1 MNHEY and CDR2 SMNVEV come from the germline V gene (reference sequence). CDR3 in DNA: TGTGCCAGCAGTCCGCCGACTGGAACCGCACCTCACACGCAGTATTTT. This encodes CASSPPTGTAPHTQYF.

This clonotype was seen more than once but under ten times. The chain is built from TRBV20-1 and TRBJ2-3; 10 nucleotides agree with TRBD2. The CDR3 has 13 amino acids. The germline V gene encodes CDR1 DFQATT and CDR2 SNEGSKA (reference sequence). V was clipped by 8 bases and J by 4 bases; unmatched bases: 6. CDR3 sequence (DNA): TGCAGTAAACTAGCGGGAAGTGCAGATACGCAGTATTTT. This sequence encodes CSKLAGSADTQYF.

This clonotype was recorded at least ten times. This CDR3 is CASSHSGGPGELFF. The DNA of the CDR3 is TGTGCCAGCAGCCATTCCGGCGGGCCCGGGGAGCTGTTTTTT. This chain uses TRBV3-1 with TRBJ2-2; tentative D call: TRBD2 (5 bases). V shed 3 bases and J shed 6 bases, with 11 bases lying between them. This CDR3 is built from 14 residues. Looked up from germline, CDR1 is LGHDT and CDR2 is YNNKEL (reference sequence). The full variable domain, in which reference TRBV3-1 and TRBJ2-2 provide the parts outside the CDR3, is DTAVSQTPKYLVTQMGNDKSIKCEQNLGHDTMYWYKQDSKKFLKIMFSYNNKELIINETVPNRFSPKSPDKAHLNLHINSLELGDSAVYFCASSHSGGPGELFFGEGSRLTVL.

The genes are TRBV18 and TRBJ1-5; possible D gene TRBD1, 6 bases. CDR1 is KGHSH and CDR2 is LQKENI in the germline V gene. Trimming removed 2 bases at V and 4 bases at J, with 15 bases between. CDR3 size: 16 residues. The CDR3 coding sequence is TGTGCCAGCTCACCATCGACAGGACCCACTAATCAGCCCCAGCATTTT. Its protein product is CASSPSTGPTNQPQHF. Full variable domain (rest looked up from reference TRBV18 and TRBJ1-5): NAGVMQNPRHLVRRRGQEARLRCSPMKGHSHVYWYRQLPEEGLKFMVYLQKENIIDESGMPKERFSAEFPKEGPSILRIQQVVRGDSAAYFCASSPSTGPTNQPQHFGDGTRLSIL.

The table lists this clonotype with many counts. The V gene is TRBV28, the J gene TRBJ2-7; 8 bases map to TRBD1. V lost 4 bases to trimming and J lost 3 bases; unmatched junction nucleotides: 11. Germline values: CDR1 MDHEN, CDR2 SYDVKM. The CDR3 contains 16 residues. In nucleotides, the CDR3 is TGTGCCAGCAGTTCTGTGGGGCAGGGGGCTTTCTACGAGCAGTACTTC. This gives the protein CASSSVGQGAFYEQYF.

This clonotype has a count of ten or more. This chain links TRBV15 with TRBJ2-1; 8 bases align to TRBD2. Germline V gene sequence: CDR1 LNHNV, CDR2 YYDKDF (reference sequence). J gave up 2 bases and V 1 base, and 4 bases lay outside the gene matches. This CDR3 has 16 residues. The CDR3 coding sequence is TGTGCCACCAGCAGAGTATCCGGGAGGGCCTACAATGAGCAGTTCTTC. Its translation is CATSRVSGRAYNEQFF.

This clonotype showed up just a few times. This chain joins TRBV5-1 and TRBJ1-4, with TRBD1 matching over 9 bases. Germline values: CDR1 SGHRS, CDR2 YFSETQ. V shed 3 bases and J 4 bases; nucleotides not matched to a gene: 10. CDR3 length: 17 residues. DNA of the CDR3: TGCGCCAGCAGCTCTATACCGGGACAGGGCGGTAATGAAAAACTGTTTTTT. It specifies CASSSIPGQGGNEKLFF.

This clonotype was seen only a few times. The chain joins TRBV27 to TRBJ1-2; 10 positions match TRBD1. CDR3 length equals 15 residues. CDR1 is MNHEY, CDR2 SMNVEV, per germline (reference sequence). Losses at the gene ends were 5 bases for V and 7 bases for J; bases not matched to a gene: 10. The CDR3 reads CASSVRDRGVSGYTF. DNA of the CDR3: TGTGCCAGCAGTGTCCGGGACAGGGGTGTGAGTGGCTACACCTTC.

This clonotype was seen many times. The chain carries TRBV4-1 and TRBJ1-2, with D possibly TRBD1 on 6 matching bases. V was shortened by 1 base and J by 2 bases, with 11 bases between the two germline ends. CDR1 is MGHRA and CDR2 is YSYEKL in the germline V gene. CDR3 length: 15 residues. The CDR3 DNA follows: TGCGCCAGCAGCCAAGGAGTGGGGGCGAACTATGGCTACACCTTC. Its translation is CASSQGVGANYGYTF.